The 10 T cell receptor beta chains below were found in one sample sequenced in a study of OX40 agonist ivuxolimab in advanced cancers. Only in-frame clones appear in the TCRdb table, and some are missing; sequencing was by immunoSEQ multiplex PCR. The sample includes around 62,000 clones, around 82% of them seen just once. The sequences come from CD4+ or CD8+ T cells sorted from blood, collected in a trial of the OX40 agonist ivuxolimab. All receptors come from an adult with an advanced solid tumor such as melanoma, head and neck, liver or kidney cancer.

The CDR3 bases are TGCGCCAGCAGCTTGGATGAGGGGGGGACCTACAATGAGCAGTTCTTC. Its translation is CASSLDEGGTYNEQFF. The chain joins TRBV5-1 to TRBJ2-1, with D possibly TRBD2 on 7 matching bases. Trimming took off 0 bases at V and 2 bases at J, with 12 bases between the two ends. This CDR3 spans 16 amino acids. Germline lookup yields CDR1 SGHRS and CDR2 YFSETQ.

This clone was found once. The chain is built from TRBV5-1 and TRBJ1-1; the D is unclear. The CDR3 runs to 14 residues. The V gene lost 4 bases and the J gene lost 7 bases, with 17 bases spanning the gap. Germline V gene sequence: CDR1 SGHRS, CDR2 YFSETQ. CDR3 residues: CASSLTPAGGEAFF. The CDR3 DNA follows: TGCGCCAGCAGCCTGACGCCGGCTGGCGGTGAAGCTTTCTTT. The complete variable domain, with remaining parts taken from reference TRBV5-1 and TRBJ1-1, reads KAGVTQTPRYLIKTRGQQVTLSCSPISGHRSVSWYQQTPGQGLQFLFEYFSETQRNKGNFPGRFSGRQFSNSRSEMNVSTLELGDSALYLCASSLTPAGGEAFFGQGTRLTVV.

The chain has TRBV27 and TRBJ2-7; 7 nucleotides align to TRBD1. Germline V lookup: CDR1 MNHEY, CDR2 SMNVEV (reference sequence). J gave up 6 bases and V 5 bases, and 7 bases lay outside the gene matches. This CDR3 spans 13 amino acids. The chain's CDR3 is CASSPGRGREQYF. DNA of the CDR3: TGTGCCAGCAGTCCCGGAAGGGGGCGCGAGCAGTACTTC.

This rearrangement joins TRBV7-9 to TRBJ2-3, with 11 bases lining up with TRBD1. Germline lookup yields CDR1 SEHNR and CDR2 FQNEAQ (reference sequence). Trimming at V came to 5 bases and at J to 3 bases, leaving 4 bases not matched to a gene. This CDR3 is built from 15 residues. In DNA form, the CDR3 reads TGTGCCAGCAGCCCGGACAGGGGGCGTACAGATACGCAGTATTTT. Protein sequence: CASSPDRGRTDTQYF.

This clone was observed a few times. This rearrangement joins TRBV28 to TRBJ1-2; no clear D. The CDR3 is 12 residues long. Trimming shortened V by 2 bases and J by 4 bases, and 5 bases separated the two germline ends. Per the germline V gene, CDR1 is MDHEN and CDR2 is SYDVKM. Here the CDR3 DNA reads TGTGCCAGCAGTTTAGAGACCTATGGCTACACCTTC. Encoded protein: CASSLETYGYTF.

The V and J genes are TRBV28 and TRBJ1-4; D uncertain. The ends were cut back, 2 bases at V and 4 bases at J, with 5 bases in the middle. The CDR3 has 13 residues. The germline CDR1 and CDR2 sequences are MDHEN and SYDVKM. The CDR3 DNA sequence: TGTGCCAGCAGTTTACTGATTAATGAAAAACTGTTTTTT. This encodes CASSLLINEKLFF.

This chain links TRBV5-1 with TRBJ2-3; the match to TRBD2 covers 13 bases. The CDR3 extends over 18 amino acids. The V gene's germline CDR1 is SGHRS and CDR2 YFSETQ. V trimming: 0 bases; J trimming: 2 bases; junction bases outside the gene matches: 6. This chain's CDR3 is CASSLDQGLAGYTDTQYF. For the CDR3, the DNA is TGCGCCAGCAGCTTGGATCAGGGACTAGCGGGATACACAGATACGCAGTATTTT.

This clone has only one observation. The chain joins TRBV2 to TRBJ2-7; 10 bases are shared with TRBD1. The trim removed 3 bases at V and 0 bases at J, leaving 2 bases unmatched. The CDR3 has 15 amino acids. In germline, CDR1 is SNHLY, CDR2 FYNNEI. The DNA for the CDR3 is TGTGCCAGCAGTGAGCGACAGGGGGCCTCCTACGAGCAGTACTTC. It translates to CASSERQGASYEQYF. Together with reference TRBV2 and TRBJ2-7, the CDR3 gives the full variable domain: EPEVTQTPSHQVTQMGQEVILRCVPISNHLYFYWYRQILGQKVEFLVSFYNNEISEKSEIFDDQFSVERPDGSNFTLKIRSTKLEDSAMYFCASSERQGASYEQYFGPGTRLTVT.

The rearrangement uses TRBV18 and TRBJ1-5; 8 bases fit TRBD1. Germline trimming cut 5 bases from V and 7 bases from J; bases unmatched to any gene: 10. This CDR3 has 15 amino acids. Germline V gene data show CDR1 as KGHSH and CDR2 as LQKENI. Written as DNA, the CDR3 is TGTGCCAGCTCAGATAGGACAGGGAGGAACCAGCCCCAGCATTTT. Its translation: CASSDRTGRNQPQHF.

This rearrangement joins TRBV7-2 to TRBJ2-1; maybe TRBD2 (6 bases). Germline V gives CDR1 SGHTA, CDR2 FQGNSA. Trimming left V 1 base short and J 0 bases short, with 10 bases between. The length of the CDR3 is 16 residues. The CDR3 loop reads CASSLDGTRSYNEQFF. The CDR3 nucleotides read TGTGCCAGCAGCTTAGACGGGACTCGCTCCTACAATGAGCAGTTCTTC.